These T cell receptor beta chains were read from a single sample in a study of T-cell reconstitution after alpha-beta-depleted transplantation in children. MiXCR was run by TCRdb on the PCR reads, yielding one entry per CDR3 protein. This table holds about 610,000 distinct CDR3 sequences, 8% to 11% found once. The sample consisted of PBMCs from the stem cell graft donor, taken from the stem cell graft. All receptors derive from a human donor who donated a stem cell graft to a child with acute myeloid leukemia. The conserved cysteine and the conserved F or W are not part of the CDR3 here.

J: TRBJ2-5
V: TRBV4-3
CDR3: ASSQSPPPSGYQETQY

J: TRBJ2-7
V: TRBV7-2
CDR3: ASSLNSPGSYEQY

J: TRBJ1-6
V: TRBV6-5
CDR3: ASRGVGPYNSPLH

J: TRBJ2-7
V: TRBV28
CDR3: ASSPQVGRQY

J: TRBJ2-3
V: TRBV7-9
CDR3: ASSQPGTSGTDTQY

J: TRBJ2-1
V: TRBV6-2/TRBV6-3
CDR3: ASSPGLATSQFSYNEQF

J: TRBJ2-7
V: TRBV6-1
CDR3: ASRSGTGYYEQY

J: TRBJ2-7
V: TRBV3-1
CDR3: ASSQAGAKEQY

J: TRBJ2-1
V: TRBV20-1
CDR3: SARDRNPYNEQF

J: TRBJ2-1
V: TRBV6-5
CDR3: ASSYWRESDEQF

J: TRBJ2-3
V: TRBV15
CDR3: ATSSRLAKTDTQY

J: TRBJ2-2
V: TRBV7-2
CDR3: ASSYRGVGNTGELF

J: TRBJ2-1
V: TRBV6-1
CDR3: ASSEIYGTSGRGHEQF

J: TRBJ2-3
V: TRBV9
CDR3: ASSLHWGIGTQY

J: TRBJ2-1
V: TRBV20-1
CDR3: GRTSGSNERF

J: TRBJ1-1
V: TRBV29-1
CDR3: SAEQGATF